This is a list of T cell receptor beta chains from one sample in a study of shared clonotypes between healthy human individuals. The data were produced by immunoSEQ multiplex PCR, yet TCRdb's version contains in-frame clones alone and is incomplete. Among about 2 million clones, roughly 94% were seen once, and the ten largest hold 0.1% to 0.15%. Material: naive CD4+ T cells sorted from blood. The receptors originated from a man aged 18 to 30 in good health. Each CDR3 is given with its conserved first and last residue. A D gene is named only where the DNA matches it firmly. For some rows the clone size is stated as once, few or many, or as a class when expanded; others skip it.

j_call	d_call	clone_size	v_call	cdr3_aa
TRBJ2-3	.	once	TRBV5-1	CASSLWGEADTQYF
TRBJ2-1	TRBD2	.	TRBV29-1	CSAADSTSGVYNYNEQFF
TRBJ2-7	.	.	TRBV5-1	CASSTGTVPGEQYF
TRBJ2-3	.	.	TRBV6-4	CASSPERADTQYF
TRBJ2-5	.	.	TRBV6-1	CASSDWETQYF
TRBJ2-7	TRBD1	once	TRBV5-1	CASSPGQYEQYF
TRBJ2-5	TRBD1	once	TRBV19	CASSMGQGGETQYF
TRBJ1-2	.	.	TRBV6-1	CASSEYQGRSDGYTF
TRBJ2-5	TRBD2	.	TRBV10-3	CAISESRVENFRLAGVETQYF
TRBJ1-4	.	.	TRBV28	CASSGRPGLRKLFF
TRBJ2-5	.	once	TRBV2	CASSPPTVRETQYF
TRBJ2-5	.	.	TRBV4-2	CASSRRGQETQYF
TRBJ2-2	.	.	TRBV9	CASSLGGAGTGELFF
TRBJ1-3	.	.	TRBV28	CASSLGQPSGNTIYF
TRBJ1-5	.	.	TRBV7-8	CASSLTNGVQPQHF
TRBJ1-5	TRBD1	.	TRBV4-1	CASSQTRQGRSNQPQHF
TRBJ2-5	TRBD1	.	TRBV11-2	CASSPGTGLLETQYF
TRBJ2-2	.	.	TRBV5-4	CASSLNRGSDTGELFF
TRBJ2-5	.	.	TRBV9	CASSPSGTRYQETQYF
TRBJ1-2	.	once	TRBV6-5	CASSQSLQGVYGYTF
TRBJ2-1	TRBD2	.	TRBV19	CASTVTSLNYNEQFF
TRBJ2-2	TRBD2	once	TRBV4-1	CASSPPASGGGELFF
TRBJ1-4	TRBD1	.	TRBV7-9	CASSLAGTGGDEKLFF
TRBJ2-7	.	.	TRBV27	CANESRGGSYEQYF
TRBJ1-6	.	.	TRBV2	CASMREVLSSPLHF
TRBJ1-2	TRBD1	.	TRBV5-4	CASSSLDRTGGYTF
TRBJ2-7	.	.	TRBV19	CASSMSRASYEQYF
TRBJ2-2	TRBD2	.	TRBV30	CAWKGSGGANTGELFF
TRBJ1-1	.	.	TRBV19	CASLPRDMNTEAFF
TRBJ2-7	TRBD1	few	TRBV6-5	CASSYLTGQAYEQYF
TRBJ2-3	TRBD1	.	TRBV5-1	CASSQGQGVPTDTQYF
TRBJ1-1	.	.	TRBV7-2	CASSLADRNTEAFF
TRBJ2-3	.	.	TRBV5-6	CASSVTPGTDTQYF
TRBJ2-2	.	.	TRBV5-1	CASSLAELSATGELFF